Below are 5 T cell receptor beta chains sequenced from a single sample in a study of CD8 T cells in ankylosing spondylitis. General observations from the study: It appeared that ankylosing spondylitis blood was characterized by a TCR beta motif of about eight highly homologous variants.

TCRdb fed the 5' RACE reads into MiXCR, producing one record per CDR3 protein. The sample yields around 450,000 distinct CDR3 sequences, 25% to 30% seen once. These receptors' antigens are unknown. What was sequenced was blood, either unsorted or a sorted T cell fraction (not recorded which). The receptors here all came from a male donor with ankylosing spondylitis.

The chain has TRBV11-2 and TRBJ2-3; 7 nucleotides align to TRBD2. The length of the CDR3 is 16 residues. Losses at the gene ends were 5 bases for V and 3 bases for J; bases not matched to a gene: 11. The germline V gene has CDR1 SGHAT and CDR2 FQNNGV. The CDR3 nucleotides are TGTGCCAGCAGCCCCGGAGGGAGGGCCATAACAGATACGCAGTATTTT. Its protein product is CASSPGGRAITDTQYF.

The V call is TRBV20-1, the J call TRBJ1-5; unclear D gene. Germline V gives CDR1 DFQATT, CDR2 SNEGSKA (reference sequence). Between the trimmed V and J ends, which lost 6 bases and 7 bases, there was a span of 4 bases. This CDR3 has 9 amino acids. The CDR3 bases are TGCAGTGCGGGGCAGCCCCAGCATTTT. It specifies CSAGQPQHF.

This chain links TRBV6-1 with TRBJ1-1; D is perhaps TRBD1 (5 bases). CDR1 is MNHNS and CDR2 is SASEGT in the germline V gene. There are 12 residues in the CDR3. The germline V and J ends were trimmed by 10 bases and 12 bases, with 21 bases remaining between them. The CDR3 sequence: CATRRDSRWSFF. The CDR3 DNA is TGTGCCACCAGAAGGGACTCCAGGTGGTCTTTCTTT.

This clonotype showed up just a few times. This chain uses TRBV2 with TRBJ2-2, with unresolved D. Germline CDR1 SNHLY, CDR2 FYNNEI. This CDR3 spans 12 amino acids. The V and J ends lost 8 bases and 3 bases respectively, with 7 bases between them. CDR3: CASYSYTGELFF. The CDR3 region has the DNA TGTGCCAGCTACAGCTACACCGGGGAGCTGTTTTTT.

V is TRBV11-2 and J is TRBJ2-4; D remains ambiguous. Trimming took off 5 bases at V and 1 base at J, with 9 bases between the two ends. There are 14 residues in the CDR3. Germline V gene data show CDR1 as SGHAT and CDR2 as FQNNGV. The CDR3 bases are TGTGCCAGCAGCCCTGAGGCGGCCAAAAACATTCAGTACTTC. This gives the protein CASSPEAAKNIQYF. The full variable domain, rest sourced from reference TRBV11-2 and TRBJ2-4, is EAGVAQSPRYKIIEKRQSVAFWCNPISGHATLYWYQQILGQGPKLLIQFQNNGVVDDSQLPKDRFSAERLKGVDSTLKIQPAKLEDSAVYLCASSPEAAKNIQYFGAGTRLSVL.